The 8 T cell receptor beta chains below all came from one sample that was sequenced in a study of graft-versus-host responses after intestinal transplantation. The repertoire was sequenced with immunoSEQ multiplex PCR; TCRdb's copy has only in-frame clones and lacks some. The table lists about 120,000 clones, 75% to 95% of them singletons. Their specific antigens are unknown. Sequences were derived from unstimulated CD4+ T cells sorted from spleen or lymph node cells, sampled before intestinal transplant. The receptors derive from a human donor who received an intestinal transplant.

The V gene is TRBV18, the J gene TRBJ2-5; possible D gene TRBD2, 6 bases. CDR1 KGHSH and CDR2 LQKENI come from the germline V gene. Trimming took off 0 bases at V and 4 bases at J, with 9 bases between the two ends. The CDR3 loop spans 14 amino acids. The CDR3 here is CASSPPLAPETQYF. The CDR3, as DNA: TGTGCCAGCTCACCACCACTAGCTCCAGAGACCCAGTACTTC.

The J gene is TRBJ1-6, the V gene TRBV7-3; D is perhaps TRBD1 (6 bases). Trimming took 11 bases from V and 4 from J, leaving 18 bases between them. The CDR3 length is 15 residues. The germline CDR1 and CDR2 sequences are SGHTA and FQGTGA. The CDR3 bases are TGTGCCGGCGGGGGGCAGATCCTATATAATTCACCCCTCCACTTT. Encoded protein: CAGGGQILYNSPLHF.

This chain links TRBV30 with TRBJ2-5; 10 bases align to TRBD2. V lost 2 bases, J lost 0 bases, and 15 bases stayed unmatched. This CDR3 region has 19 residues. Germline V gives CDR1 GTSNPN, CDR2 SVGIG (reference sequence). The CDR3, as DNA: TGTGCCTGGAGTTTAGGACTAGCGGTTGGGAGTGGGGACCAAGAGACCCAGTACTTC. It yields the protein CAWSLGLAVGSGDQETQYF.

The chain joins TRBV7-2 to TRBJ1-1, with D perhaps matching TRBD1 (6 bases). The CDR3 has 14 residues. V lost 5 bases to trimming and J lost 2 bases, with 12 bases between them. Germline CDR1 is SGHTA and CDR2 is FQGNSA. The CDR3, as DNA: TGTGCCAGCAGCCTAGGACAGTACAACACTGAAGCTTTCTTT. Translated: CASSLGQYNTEAFF.

The CDR3 loop is CASSVSTPTSGRASEQFF. The CDR3 DNA sequence: TGTGCCAGCAGCGTATCCACCCCCACTAGCGGGAGGGCCAGTGAGCAGTTCTTC. The genes are TRBV9 and TRBJ2-1; 13 bases fit TRBD2. V shed 1 base, J shed 9 bases, and the junction held 13 bases outside the gene matches. The length of the CDR3 is 18 residues. Germline V CDR1 and CDR2: SGDLS, YYNGEE. The full variable domain, in which reference TRBV9 and TRBJ2-1 provide the parts outside the CDR3, is DSGVTQTPKHLITATGQRVTLRCSPRSGDLSVYWYQQSLDQGLQFLIQYYNGEERAKGNILERFSAQQFPDLHSELNLSSLELGDSALYFCASSVSTPTSGRASEQFFGPGTRLTVL.

CDR3 residues: CASSLGLAGDTQYF. In DNA form, the CDR3 reads TGCGCCAGCAGCTTGGGACTAGCGGGAGATACGCAGTATTTT. This chain uses TRBV5-1 with TRBJ2-3; 10 bases agree with TRBD2. There are 14 residues in the CDR3. V dropped 0 bases and J dropped 5; count of bases not matched to a gene: 0. In germline, CDR1 is SGHRS, CDR2 YFSETQ.

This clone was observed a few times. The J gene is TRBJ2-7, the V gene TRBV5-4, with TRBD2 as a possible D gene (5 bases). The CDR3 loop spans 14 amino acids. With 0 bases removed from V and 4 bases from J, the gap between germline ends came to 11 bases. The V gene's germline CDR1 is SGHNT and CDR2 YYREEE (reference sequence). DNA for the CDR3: TGTGCCAGCAGCTTGGGACTGGAGGTTTACGAGCAGTACTTC. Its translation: CASSLGLEVYEQYF.

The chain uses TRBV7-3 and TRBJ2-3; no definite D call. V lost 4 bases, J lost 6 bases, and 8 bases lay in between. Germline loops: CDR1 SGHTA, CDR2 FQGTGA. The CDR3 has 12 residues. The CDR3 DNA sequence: TGTGCCAGCAGCTACTCGGGTGATACGCAGTATTTT. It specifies CASSYSGDTQYF.